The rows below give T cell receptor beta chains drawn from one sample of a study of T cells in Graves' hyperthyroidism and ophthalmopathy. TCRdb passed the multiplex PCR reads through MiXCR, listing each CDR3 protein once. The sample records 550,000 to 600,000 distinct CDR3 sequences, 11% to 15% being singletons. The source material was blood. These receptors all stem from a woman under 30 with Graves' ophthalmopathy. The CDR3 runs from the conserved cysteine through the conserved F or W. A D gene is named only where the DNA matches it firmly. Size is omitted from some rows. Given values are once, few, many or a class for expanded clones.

TGTGCCAGCAGTTTACGACTAGCGGGAGGGACCGGGGAGCTGTTTTTT CASSLRLAGGTGELFF many TRBV12-3/TRBV12-4 TRBD2 TRBJ2-2
TGTGCCACCCGAAATGGGGATACCAAGAACACCGGGGAGCTGTTTTTT CATRNGDTKNTGELFF few TRBV10-3 . TRBJ2-2
TGTGCCAGCAGCTCCGAAGGCTACAATGAGCAGTTCTTC CASSSEGYNEQFF . TRBV7-3 . TRBJ2-1
TGTGCTAGTGTCCAGGAGACGAACACTGAAGCTTTCTTT CASVQETNTEAFF . TRBV12-5 . TRBJ1-1
TGTGCCAGTGGTAGGGGCAGGGTGGATTCACCCCTCCACTTT CASGRGRVDSPLHF . TRBV5-5 . TRBJ1-6
TGTGCCAGCTCGATGACAGGTGACAATGAGCAGTTCTTC CASSMTGDNEQFF . TRBV5-5 . TRBJ2-1
TGTGCCAGCAGGGTTACTAGCGGGATACACAAAGGGACCCAGTACTTC CASRVTSGIHKGTQYF many TRBV2 TRBD2 TRBJ2-5
TGTGCCAGCAGGCGACTAGCGGGCCTTTACGAGCAGTACTTC CASRRLAGLYEQYF . TRBV11-2 TRBD2 TRBJ2-7
TGTGCCAGCTCACCGGGAACCTCCCTAGATACGCAGTATTTT CASSPGTSLDTQYF many TRBV18 . TRBJ2-3
TGTGCCAGCAGTGGGGGAAATTCACCCCTCCACTTT CASSGGNSPLHF many TRBV6-1 . TRBJ1-6
TGTGCCAGCACCGGACAGTGGCAAGAGACCCAGTACTTC CASTGQWQETQYF . TRBV6-1 . TRBJ2-5
TGTGCCACCAGTGATTCGGGTCCTCAGGGATATGAGCAGTTCTTC CATSDSGPQGYEQFF . TRBV24-1 . TRBJ2-1
TGTGCCAGTAACTCCGGGACTAGCGGGAGTAAGGAGTCTCTGTTCTTC CASNSGTSGSKESLFF . TRBV19 TRBD2 TRBJ2-1
TGTGCCAGCAGTGAATCACTAGTCCGGGGACACAATGAGCAGTTCTTC CASSESLVRGHNEQFF few TRBV25-1 . TRBJ2-1
TGTGCCAGCAGTGAAGGGGTTTACAATGAGCAGTTCTTC CASSEGVYNEQFF many TRBV12-3/TRBV12-4 . TRBJ2-1
TGTGCCATCAGTGAGTCCGGGCCCATCGACAAGCAGTACTTC CAISESGPIDKQYF many TRBV10-3 . TRBJ2-7
TGCAGTGCTAGAGATGCCCTGAGGGAGGACTTTAACTATGGCTACACCTTC CSARDALREDFNYGYTF many TRBV20-1 . TRBJ1-2
TGTGCCAGTAGTATCGGTGGGAGTCCTTACAATGAGCAGTTCTTC CASSIGGSPYNEQFF few TRBV19 . TRBJ2-1
TGTGCCAGCAGCTTATCACCCTCTAGCGGGACTGGGGTAAATGAGCAGTTCTTC CASSLSPSSGTGVNEQFF . TRBV7-2 TRBD2 TRBJ2-1
TGTGCCAGCAGCCCCGGGGGGGGTGGTGGCTACACCTTC CASSPGGGGGYTF many TRBV11-2 . TRBJ1-2
TGTGCCAGCAGCTCCCAATATAGCAATCAGCCCCAGCATTTT CASSSQYSNQPQHF many TRBV7-8 . TRBJ1-5
TGTGCCAGCAGCTTGGATATGAGGCAAGAGACCCAGTACTTC CASSLDMRQETQYF many TRBV5-6 . TRBJ2-5
TGTGCCAGCAGCTTACTTAAGGACAGGGAGTCGTCTATGAACACTGAAGCTTTCTTT CASSLLKDRESSMNTEAFF many TRBV11-3 TRBD1 TRBJ1-1
TGCAGCGTTGAATCAGGAGACAGGGGGACCTACGAGCAGTACTTC CSVESGDRGTYEQYF many TRBV29-1 TRBD1 TRBJ2-7
TGTGCCAGTTTAACCGGGACAGTCACCGGGGAGCTGTTTTTT CASLTGTVTGELFF . TRBV19 TRBD1 TRBJ2-2
TGTGCCAGTAGCGGACCGACTTGGAAGTCACCCCTCCACTTT CASSGPTWKSPLHF few TRBV19 . TRBJ1-6
TGTGCCAGCAGTCCCCTCTTAGCGACCGGGACCAACTCCTACGAGCAGTACTTC CASSPLLATGTNSYEQYF many TRBV12-3/TRBV12-4 . TRBJ2-7
TGTGCCAGCAGCCAGGCCGGGACAGGGCGAAACCACTCTGGAAACACCATATATTTT CASSQAGTGRNHSGNTIYF few TRBV3-1 TRBD1 TRBJ1-3
TGTGCCAGCAGTCCTGGAAGACCCGACTCAGCGGAGTACTTC CASSPGRPDSAEYF few TRBV6-5 . TRBJ2-5
TGTGCCAGCAGCCCTCCGGGACTAGCGGGAGAGGGTGAGCAGTTCTTC CASSPPGLAGEGEQFF many TRBV7-2 TRBD2 TRBJ2-1
TGTGCCAGCAGAGGGACTAGCGGGAGATACGAGCAGTACTTC CASRGTSGRYEQYF many TRBV6-1 TRBD2 TRBJ2-7
TGTGCCAGCAGTTTATCCCGGACTAGCGGGAACAATGAGCAGTTCTTC CASSLSRTSGNNEQFF . TRBV28 TRBD2 TRBJ2-1
TGTGCCAGCAGCTGGACTAGCGGGAGTCGAGAGACCCAGTACTTC CASSWTSGSRETQYF many TRBV6-2/TRBV6-3 TRBD2 TRBJ2-5
TGCAGTGCCAGAGGGAGCTATGAAGCTTTCTTT CSARGSYEAFF many TRBV20-1 . TRBJ1-1
TGTGCCAGCTCCCCGGCACGAACGAACACCGGGGAGCTGTTTTTT CASSPARTNTGELFF many TRBV18 . TRBJ2-2
TGTGCCAGCTTTGGGGAGACCCAGTACTTC CASFGETQYF many TRBV28 . TRBJ2-5
TGTGCCAGCAGCTTAAGGGACGGCGACTATGGCTACACCTTC CASSLRDGDYGYTF many TRBV11-3 . TRBJ1-2
TGTGCCACGAGTAGGACAGCCAACACCGGGGAGCTGTTTTTT CATSRTANTGELFF many TRBV24-1 . TRBJ2-2
TGTGCCAGCAGGGAGGGGTATAATCAGCCCCAGCATTTT CASREGYNQPQHF many TRBV28 . TRBJ1-5
TGTGCCAGCAGCCAAGTTAAGCTAGCGTGGACAGATACGCAGTATTTT CASSQVKLAWTDTQYF many TRBV3-1 . TRBJ2-3
TGTGCCAGCAGCCAAGTCTTAGGATCACCCCTCCACTTT CASSQVLGSPLHF few TRBV14 . TRBJ1-6
TGTGCCAGTACCATCCCTGGGACTAGCGGGCTAAGAGCCGAGACCCAGTACTTC CASTIPGTSGLRAETQYF few TRBV11-3 TRBD2 TRBJ2-5
TGTGCCAGCAGCAGGCTGGGACTAGCGGGCTCCGATACGCAGTATTTT CASSRLGLAGSDTQYF . TRBV7-6 TRBD2 TRBJ2-3
TGCAGTGCTACCCCGGGACCCAGCACCGGGGAGCTGTTTTTT CSATPGPSTGELFF many TRBV20-1 . TRBJ2-2
TGTGCCAGCAGCCCTCGGACTAGCGGGAGGGGTGAGCAGTTCTTC CASSPRTSGRGEQFF many TRBV7-9 TRBD2 TRBJ2-1
TGCGCCAGCAGCCCCGACTATAGCAATCAGCCCCAGCATTTT CASSPDYSNQPQHF . TRBV5-1 . TRBJ1-5
TGTGCCAGCAGCTCCGCTGGGTCCGGGACCCAGTACTTC CASSSAGSGTQYF many TRBV7-6 . TRBJ2-5
TGCAGCGTTGTACGACCCGCCGGGACGGCCGTCGCTCATGGGGAGCAGTACTTC CSVVRPAGTAVAHGEQYF . TRBV29-1 . TRBJ2-7
TGTGCCGGCCTAGACAGGGACCAAGCTTTCTTT CAGLDRDQAFF many TRBV30 TRBD1 TRBJ1-1
TGTGCCAGCAGCTTAGGAGCGGGTCCGCGGACCGGGGAGCTGTTTTTT CASSLGAGPRTGELFF few TRBV7-2 . TRBJ2-2
TGTGCCAGCAGCCCCGTCCTAGCCACCGGGGAGCTGTTTTTT CASSPVLATGELFF . TRBV4-2 . TRBJ2-2